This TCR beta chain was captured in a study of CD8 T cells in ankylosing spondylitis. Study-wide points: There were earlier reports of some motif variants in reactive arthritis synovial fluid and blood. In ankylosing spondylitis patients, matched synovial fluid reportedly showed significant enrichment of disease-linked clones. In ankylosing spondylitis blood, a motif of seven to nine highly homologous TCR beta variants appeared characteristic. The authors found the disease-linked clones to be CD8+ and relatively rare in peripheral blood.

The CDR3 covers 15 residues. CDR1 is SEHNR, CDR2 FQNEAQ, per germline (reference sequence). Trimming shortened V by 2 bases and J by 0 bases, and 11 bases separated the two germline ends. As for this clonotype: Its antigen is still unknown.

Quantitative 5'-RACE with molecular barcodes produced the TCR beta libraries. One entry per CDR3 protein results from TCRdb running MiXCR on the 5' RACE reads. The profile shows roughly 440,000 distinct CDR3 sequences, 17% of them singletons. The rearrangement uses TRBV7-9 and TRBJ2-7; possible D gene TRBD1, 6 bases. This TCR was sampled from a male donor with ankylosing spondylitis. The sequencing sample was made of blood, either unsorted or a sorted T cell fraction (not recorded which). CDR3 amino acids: CASSLSGTSSYEQYF. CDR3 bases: TGTGCCAGCAGCTTATCGGGGACAAGCTCCTACGAGCAGTACTTC.